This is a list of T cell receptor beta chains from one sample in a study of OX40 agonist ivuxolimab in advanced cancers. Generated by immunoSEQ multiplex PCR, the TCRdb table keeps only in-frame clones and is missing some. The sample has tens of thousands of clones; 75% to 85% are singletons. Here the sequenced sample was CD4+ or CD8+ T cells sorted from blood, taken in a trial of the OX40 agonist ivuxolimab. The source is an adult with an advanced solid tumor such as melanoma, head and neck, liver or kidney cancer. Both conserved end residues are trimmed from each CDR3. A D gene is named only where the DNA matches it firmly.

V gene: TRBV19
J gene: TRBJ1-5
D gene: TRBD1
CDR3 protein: ASSRQGAQPQH

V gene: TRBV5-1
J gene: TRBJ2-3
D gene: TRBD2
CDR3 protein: ASSFESRTSGGFTDTQY

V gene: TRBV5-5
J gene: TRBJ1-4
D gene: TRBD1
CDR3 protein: ASSLTTGGWTNEKLF

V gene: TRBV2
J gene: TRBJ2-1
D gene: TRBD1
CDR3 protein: ASSADRGPSNEQF

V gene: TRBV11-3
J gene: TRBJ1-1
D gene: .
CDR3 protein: ASSSQYNTEAF

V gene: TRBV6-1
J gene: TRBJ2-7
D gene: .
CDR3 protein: ATGTSYEQY

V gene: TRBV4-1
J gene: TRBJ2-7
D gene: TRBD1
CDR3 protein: ASSQEGQGDSYEQY

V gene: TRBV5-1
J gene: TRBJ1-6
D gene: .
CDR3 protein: ASSSDSPPSNSPLH

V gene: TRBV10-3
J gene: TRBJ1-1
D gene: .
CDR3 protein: ATGPGVGRTEAF

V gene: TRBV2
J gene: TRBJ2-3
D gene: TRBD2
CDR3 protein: ASKRGLAGGASTDTQY

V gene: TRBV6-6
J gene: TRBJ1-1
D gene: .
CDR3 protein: ASSYSPDRMNTEAF

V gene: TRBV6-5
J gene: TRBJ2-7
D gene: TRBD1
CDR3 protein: ASSRTGNNEQY

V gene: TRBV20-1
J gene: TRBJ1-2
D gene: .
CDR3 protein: TGPANYGYT

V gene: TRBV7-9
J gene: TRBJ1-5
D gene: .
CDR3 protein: ASSLEQGGSNQPQH

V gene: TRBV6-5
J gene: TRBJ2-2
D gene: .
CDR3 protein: ASKGTGELF

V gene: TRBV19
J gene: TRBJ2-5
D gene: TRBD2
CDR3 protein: ASTLRASGGHKY

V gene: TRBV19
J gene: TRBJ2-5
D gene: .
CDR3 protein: ASSMIIDETQY

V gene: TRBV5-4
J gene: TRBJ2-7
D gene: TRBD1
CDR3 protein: ASSLGQGFYEQY

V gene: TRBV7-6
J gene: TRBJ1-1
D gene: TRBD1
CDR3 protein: ASSLETGGKGEAF

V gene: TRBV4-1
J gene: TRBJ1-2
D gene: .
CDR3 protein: ASSQPLVGTNYGYT

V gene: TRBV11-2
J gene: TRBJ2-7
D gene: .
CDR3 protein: ASSSDWGGASYEQY

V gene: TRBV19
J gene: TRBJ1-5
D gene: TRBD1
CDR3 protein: AGGQGLNQPQH

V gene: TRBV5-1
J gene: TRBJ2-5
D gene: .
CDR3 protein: ASSHGETQY

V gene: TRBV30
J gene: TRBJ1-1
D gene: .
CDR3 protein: AWSVYVKWTEAF

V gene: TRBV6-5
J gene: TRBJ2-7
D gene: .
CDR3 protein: ASSAAGSSYEQY

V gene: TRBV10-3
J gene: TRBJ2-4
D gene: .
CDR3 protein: AISDRQGGQNIQY

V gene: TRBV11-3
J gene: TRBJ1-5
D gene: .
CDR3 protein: ASSLEGRKPQH

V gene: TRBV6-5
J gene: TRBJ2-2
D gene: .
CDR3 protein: ASSTAGTTGELF

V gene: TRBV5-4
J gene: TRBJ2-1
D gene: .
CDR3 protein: ASSRWQGNSNEQF

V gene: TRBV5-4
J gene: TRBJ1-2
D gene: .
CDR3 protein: ASSRQPAGYT